This T cell receptor (beta chain) was recovered during a study of human T cells and chemical hapten exposure. Whole-study context: Diphenylcyclopropenone doses were given weekly to the scalps of patients across the approximately 25-week study.

In the study's own analysis: Samples held a median of roughly 100,000 TCRs, range roughly 20,000–700,000. TCRdb re-derived calls from the RACE reads in MiXCR, one entry per CDR3 protein. These V and J calls originate from TCRdb's pipeline instead of the authors' own analysis. The sample consists of approximately 350,000 distinct CDR3 sequences, around 6% of them appearing once. This CDR3 has 19 amino acids. The V gene's germline CDR1 is MNHEY and CDR2 SVGEGT. V lost 0 bases and J lost 2; bases outside the gene matches: 13. Indicated time point: patch test 2, 6 weeks after DPC sensitization. Described treatment: therapeutic diphenylcyclopropenone sensitization with weekly scalp DPC. Blood sampling occurred before each patch-test application. At least ten counts were recorded for this clonotype.

The V call is TRBV6-2 or TRBV6-3, the J call TRBJ1-1, with 9 bases identical to TRBD1. This receptor was identified in a woman aged 18-29 years with alopecia areata. Some clones in this sample may be carry-over from other donors' samples. The sample here was whole blood, taken in connection with sensitization to the hapten diphenylcyclopropenone (DPC). CDR3 in DNA: TGTGCCAGCAGTTACTCCGCCTTCGGACAGGGGAATAGAAACACTGAAGCTTTCTTT. Translated: CASSYSAFGQGNRNTEAFF.